A single sample gave rise to the 32 T cell receptor beta chains below, sequenced in a study of T cell responses to AZD1222 COVID-19 vaccine. Data came from immunoSEQ multiplex PCR; TCRdb stores just in-frame clones and leaves some out. The sample lists approximately 140,000 clones, 70% to 90% occurring once. The specimen comprised peripheral blood, sampled on day 0 of AZD1222 vaccination. The receptors shown here come from an adult in good health.

This chain connects TRBV2 to TRBJ2-1; 7 bases align to TRBD2. The CDR3 has 15 amino acids. Trimming at V came to 2 bases and at J to 10 bases, leaving 11 bases not matched to a gene. Germline V gene data show CDR1 as SNHLY and CDR2 as FYNNEI. DNA of the CDR3: TGTGCCAGCAGTGAACGGGGGACTATTGTACGCGAGCAGTTCTTC. Residues: CASSERGTIVREQFF.

The chain employs TRBV29-1 and TRBJ1-2; TRBD1 aligns across 8 bases. CDR3 length: 13 amino acids. V lost 7 bases and J lost 8; bases outside the gene matches: 12. CDR1 SQVTM and CDR2 ANQGSEA come from the germline V gene. CDR3 bases: TGCAGCGCGGTTGGACAGGGACCCCCAGGCTACACCTTC. Translation: CSAVGQGPPGYTF.

The chain joins TRBV9 to TRBJ2-5; 7 nucleotides align to TRBD2. Germline loops: CDR1 SGDLS, CDR2 YYNGEE. With V trimmed by 0 bases and J by 1 base, 6 bases remained unmatched. The CDR3 runs to 16 residues. CDR3 sequence (DNA): TGTGCCAGCAGCGTAGTTGGTAGCGGGTTCCAAGAGACCCAGTACTTC. This codes for CASSVVGSGFQETQYF.

The chain recombines TRBV4-1 with TRBJ1-5; 9 bases are shared with TRBD1. V lost 3 bases and J lost 0; bases outside the gene matches: 9. The germline V gene has CDR1 MGHRA and CDR2 YSYEKL. The CDR3 is made up of 18 amino acids. The CDR3 is CASSQVGQGRYSNQPQHF. CDR3 bases: TGCGCCAGCAGCCAGGTCGGACAGGGGCGTTATAGCAATCAGCCCCAGCATTTT.

V gene TRBV2 combines with J gene TRBJ1-6, with D possibly being TRBD1 (6 bases). V was cut by 3 bases and J by 9 bases, with 21 bases left in between. This CDR3 region has 17 residues. Germline V lookup: CDR1 SNHLY, CDR2 FYNNEI. CDR3 residues: CASSDTSPGGRGSPLHF. The CDR3, as DNA: TGTGCCAGCAGTGACACGAGTCCCGGGGGGCGAGGTTCACCCCTCCACTTT.

V gene TRBV9 combines with J gene TRBJ1-3; D may be TRBD1 (6 bases). From germline, CDR1 is SGDLS and CDR2 YYNGEE. V lost 3 bases and J lost 0, with 13 bases in between. This CDR3 has 16 amino acids. CDR3: CASSAQQGHSGNTIYF. Written as DNA, the CDR3 is TGTGCCAGCAGCGCACAACAGGGACACTCTGGAAACACCATATATTTT.

V gene TRBV29-1 combines with J gene TRBJ2-5; TRBD1 agrees at 9 bases. V gave up 7 bases and J gave up 4 bases; unmatched junction bases: 7. The CDR3 sequence is 13 residues long. CDR1 is SQVTM, CDR2 ANQGSEA, per germline. DNA for the CDR3: TGCAGCGGCAATACAGGGGGCGGAGAGACCCAGTACTTC. Protein sequence: CSGNTGGGETQYF.

The J gene is TRBJ1-5, the V gene TRBV5-8, with 10 bases lining up with TRBD1. Trimming at V came to 4 bases and at J to 9 bases, leaving 16 bases not matched to a gene. The CDR3 totals 17 residues. Germline V gives CDR1 SGHTS, CDR2 YDEGEE. CDR3 DNA sequence: TGTGCCAGCAGCCTTAGAACCGTAGGGGACAGGGGTTTGCCCCAGCATTTT. This gives the protein CASSLRTVGDRGLPQHF.

The rearrangement joins TRBV4-1 to TRBJ1-5; D ambiguous. This CDR3 is 16 amino acids long. Germline V lookup: CDR1 MGHRA, CDR2 YSYEKL. Trimming removed 4 bases at V and 2 bases at J, with 15 bases between. Written as DNA, the CDR3 is TGCGCCAGCAGCCTCCTTATCGGGCGACGCAATCAGCCCCAGCATTTT. It encodes CASSLLIGRRNQPQHF.

This chain uses TRBV19 with TRBJ1-2, with D possibly being TRBD1 (6 bases). The CDR3 loop spans 16 amino acids. Trimming took 4 bases from V and 0 from J, leaving 15 bases between them. From germline, CDR1 is LNHDA and CDR2 SQIVND (reference sequence). The CDR3 is CASSTPGTPTNYGYTF. DNA of the CDR3: TGTGCCAGTAGTACCCCCGGGACACCTACTAACTATGGCTACACCTTC.

This clone was observed a single time. The chain carries TRBV20-1 and TRBJ1-4; no clear D. This CDR3 region has 11 residues. Between the trimmed V and J ends, which lost 0 bases and 4 bases, there was a span of 0 bases. The germline V gene has CDR1 DFQATT and CDR2 SNEGSKA (reference sequence). CDR3 sequence (DNA): TGCAGTGCTAGAGATAATGAAAAACTGTTTTTT. Its protein product is CSARDNEKLFF.

V gene TRBV6-5 combines with J gene TRBJ2-7; 8 bases fit TRBD1. Trimming cost V 2 bases and J 6 bases; bases outside gene matches: 3. The CDR3 has 13 residues. Germline-derived CDR1 and CDR2 are MNHEY and SVGAGI. CDR3 DNA: TGTGCCAGCAGTTACAAGGACAGGGTCGAGCAGTACTTC. It specifies CASSYKDRVEQYF.

V gene TRBV7-6 combines with J gene TRBJ2-7, with D unresolved. Trimming took off 5 bases at V and 0 bases at J, with 14 bases between the two ends. CDR1 is SGHVS and CDR2 is FNYEAQ in the germline V gene. The CDR3 sequence is 15 residues long. The CDR3 protein is CASSPILFSSYEQYF. CDR3 sequence (DNA): TGTGCCAGCAGCCCCATCCTCTTTAGCTCCTACGAGCAGTACTTC.

The J gene is TRBJ1-5, the V gene TRBV2; D is undetermined. Germline V CDR1 and CDR2: SNHLY, FYNNEI. CDR3 length: 13 amino acids. Trimming shortened V by 6 bases and J by 9 bases, and 15 bases separated the two germline ends. In nucleotides, the CDR3 is TGTGCCAGCAGACGCTTAGATGCCGGGCCCCAGCATTTT. It yields the protein CASRRLDAGPQHF. Full variable domain (rest looked up from reference TRBV2 and TRBJ1-5): EPEVTQTPSHQVTQMGQEVILRCVPISNHLYFYWYRQILGQKVEFLVSFYNNEISEKSEIFDDQFSVERPDGSNFTLKIRSTKLEDSAMYFCASRRLDAGPQHFGDGTRLSIL.

The rearrangement uses TRBV1 and TRBJ1-1. TRBV1 represents a pseudogene. The CDR3 loop spans 17 amino acids. DNA of the CDR3: TGCACCAGCAGCCAAGATGAAGTGGACTTTGGCTGGCAAAAAGCTTTCTTT. The encoded protein is CTSSQDEVDFGWQKAFF.

The chain carries TRBV19 and TRBJ2-1; no firm D call. Trimming took 1 base from V and 4 from J, leaving 14 bases between them. Germline CDR1 and CDR2: LNHDA and SQIVND (reference sequence). The CDR3 runs 16 residues. The CDR3 coding sequence is TGTGCCAGTAGTATAGCCCGGCAGGCCGCATACAATGAGCAGTTCTTC. It encodes CASSIARQAAYNEQFF. The variable domain in full, with the rest retrieved from reference TRBV19 and TRBJ2-1, is DGGITQSPKYLFRKEGQNVTLSCEQNLNHDAMYWYRQDPGQGLRLIYYSQIVNDFQKGDIAEGYSVSREKKESFPLTVTSAQKNPTAFYLCASSIARQAAYNEQFFGPGTRLTVL.

The chain is built from TRBV27 and TRBJ2-7, with D perhaps TRBD1 (5 bases). Germline-derived CDR1 and CDR2 are MNHEY and SMNVEV (reference sequence). This CDR3 has 14 amino acids. The V gene lost 3 bases and the J gene lost 4 bases, with 13 bases spanning the gap. CDR3 in DNA: TGTGCCAGCAGTTTTCGGCAGGGCCTATACGAGCAGTACTTC. It encodes CASSFRQGLYEQYF.

This rearrangement joins TRBV30 to TRBJ2-7, with D perhaps matching TRBD2 (6 bases). With 4 bases removed from V and 10 bases from J, the gap between germline ends came to 23 bases. CDR3 length: 14 amino acids. The germline V gene encodes CDR1 GTSNPN and CDR2 SVGIG (reference sequence). As DNA, the CDR3 is TGTGCCTGGAATCGGCCGTCGGCTAGCGATCTTCAGTACTTC. Amino acid sequence: CAWNRPSASDLQYF.

The rearrangement uses TRBV4-3 and TRBJ1-2; D is unresolved. Germline V gene data show CDR1 as LGHNA and CDR2 as YSLEER. The V and J ends lost 1 base and 8 bases respectively, with 14 bases between them. CDR3 length equals 14 residues. CDR3 nucleotides: TGCGCCAGCAGCCAAGGCAGTGGGTGGAAGGGCTACACCTTC. It translates to CASSQGSGWKGYTF.

This chain uses TRBV7-2 with TRBJ2-7, with a weak D call TRBD1 (6 bases). Trimming shortened V by 2 bases and J by 3 bases, and 11 bases separated the two germline ends. CDR1 and CDR2 from the germline V gene are SGHTA and FQGNSA. This CDR3 contains 14 residues. The CDR3 region has the DNA TGTGCCAGCAGCTTACAGGGGAGATACTACGAGCAGTACTTC. Its protein product is CASSLQGRYYEQYF.

The chain couples TRBV7-2 to TRBJ2-1, with TRBD2 matching 14 bases. V dropped 5 bases and J dropped 4; count of bases not matched to a gene: 7. This CDR3 is built from 17 residues. Per germline, CDR1 SGHTA and CDR2 FQGNSA. The CDR3 spells CASSRRLAGGSYNEQFF. The CDR3, as DNA: TGTGCCAGCAGCCGCAGACTAGCGGGGGGGTCATACAATGAGCAGTTCTTC.

The chain uses TRBV5-4 and TRBJ2-7; TRBD1 matches 8 bases. The CDR3 covers 15 residues. The V and J ends lost 3 bases and 0 bases, in that order; junction bases with no gene match: 5. CDR1 is SGHNT, CDR2 YYREEE, per germline (reference sequence). The CDR3 bases are TGTGCCAGCAGCTGGGGGACAGGTTCCTCCTACGAGCAGTACTTC. This translates into CASSWGTGSSYEQYF.

DNA of the CDR3: TGTGCCAGTAGTCCATCCTCGGGGATACGTTCCTACGAGCAGTACTTC. Amino acids: CASSPSSGIRSYEQYF. The chain has TRBV19 and TRBJ2-7; D possibly corresponds to TRBD2 (5 bases). The CDR3 totals 16 residues. V lost 5 bases and J lost 1, with 18 bases in between. The germline V gene has CDR1 LNHDA and CDR2 SQIVND (reference sequence).

This rearrangement joins TRBV19 to TRBJ2-3, with TRBD2 matching 8 bases. There are 15 residues in the CDR3. V was pared by 2 bases and J by 2 bases, with 3 bases of the junction left unmatched. Germline V CDR1 and CDR2: LNHDA, SQIVND (reference sequence). The CDR3 DNA sequence: TGTGCCAGTAGTATACAGCGGGGGCCCACAGATACGCAGTATTTT. Residues: CASSIQRGPTDTQYF. The variable domain in full, with the rest retrieved from reference TRBV19 and TRBJ2-3, is DGGITQSPKYLFRKEGQNVTLSCEQNLNHDAMYWYRQDPGQGLRLIYYSQIVNDFQKGDIAEGYSVSREKKESFPLTVTSAQKNPTAFYLCASSIQRGPTDTQYFGPGTRLTVL.

This sequence joins TRBV9 and TRBJ1-4; D not certain. Per germline, CDR1 SGDLS and CDR2 YYNGEE. The CDR3 consists of 15 residues. The V end was cut by 7 bases, the J end by 0 bases, with 13 bases between. The CDR3 here is CASAPEGTTNEKLFF. The CDR3 nucleotides are TGTGCCAGCGCTCCCGAAGGGACAACTAATGAAAAACTGTTTTTT.

The V call is TRBV3-1 (or the pseudogene TRBV3-2), the J call TRBJ1-4; 8 positions match TRBD1. The CDR3 length is 18 residues. The V gene's germline CDR1 is LGHDT and CDR2 YNNKEL (reference sequence). After removal of 6 bases from V and 5 bases from J, the junction contained 17 bases not matched to a gene. This CDR3 is CASSRSQGAQTGNEKLFF. The CDR3 nucleotides read TGTGCCAGCAGTCGATCTCAGGGGGCGCAAACGGGAAATGAAAAACTGTTTTTT.

The V call is TRBV5-4, the J call TRBJ1-2; D possibly corresponds to TRBD1 (5 bases). V gave up 1 base and J gave up 6 bases, with 16 bases separating them. This CDR3 has 15 residues. Germline V gives CDR1 SGHNT, CDR2 YYREEE (reference sequence). The CDR3 sequence: CASSLSRGSLDGYTF. CDR3 nucleotides: TGTGCCAGCAGCTTGAGTAGGGGCTCGCTCGATGGCTACACCTTC.

The V and J genes are TRBV11-2 and TRBJ2-7; D unresolved. The CDR3 has 15 residues. Trimming shortened V by 4 bases and J by 3 bases, and 16 bases separated the two germline ends. The germline V gene has CDR1 SGHAT and CDR2 FQNNGV. DNA of the CDR3: TGTGCCAGCAGCTCCCTCCGGGTTGGCTACTACGAGCAGTACTTC. Encoded protein: CASSSLRVGYYEQYF.

The chain joins TRBV7-9 to TRBJ2-3; D remains unclear. Germline V gene data show CDR1 as SEHNR and CDR2 as FQNEAQ (reference sequence). The CDR3 covers 14 residues. V shed 1 base and J shed 2 bases, with 7 bases lying between them. The CDR3 nucleotides read TGTGCCAGCAGCTTAGAGGGCCCCACAGATACGCAGTATTTT. This sequence encodes CASSLEGPTDTQYF.

This clone was observed a single time. The chain carries TRBV2 and TRBJ2-2, with D perhaps being TRBD1 or TRBD2 (5 bases each). The CDR3 has 16 residues. Germline V lookup: CDR1 SNHLY, CDR2 FYNNEI. V was clipped by 5 bases and J by 3 bases, with 16 bases between them. The CDR3 protein is CASSHSVRGDTGELFF. As DNA, the CDR3 is TGTGCCAGCAGTCATAGTGTTAGAGGGGACACCGGGGAGCTGTTTTTT.

This chain uses TRBV12-3 or TRBV12-4 with TRBJ2-1; TRBD1 is a possible D gene (6 bases). The CDR3 totals 13 residues. Trimming shortened V by 2 bases and J by 10 bases, and 12 bases separated the two germline ends. The CDR3: CASSLQGSGEQFF. The CDR3 DNA reads as TGTGCCAGCAGTTTACAGGGGTCCGGCGAGCAGTTCTTC.

This clone was recorded at least ten times. V usage is TRBV6-4 and J usage is TRBJ2-3; 11 bases match TRBD2. CDR3 size: 15 residues. The trim removed 5 bases at V and 5 bases at J, leaving 6 bases unmatched. Germline CDR1 is MRHNA and CDR2 is SNTAGT. CDR3 loop: CASSRTSGPIDTQYF. As DNA, the CDR3 is TGTGCCAGCAGTCGGACTAGCGGGCCCATAGATACGCAGTATTTT.